Given below is one T cell receptor beta chain in context. Its specificity is not known. The data originate from a study of blood T cells in healthy people across ages. Findings and caveats of the study: Per million T cells, TCR beta diversity dropped roughly linearly as age increased.

PCR was performed a second time for about 7 to 11 cycles using a sample-barcoded 5' primer and a J-beta primer mix. In TCRdb, the 5' RACE reads were re-called with MiXCR into one record per CDR3 protein. The table shows over 1.5 million distinct CDR3 sequences, with 49% occurring only once. The CDR3 is 14 amino acids. Germline CDR1 reads MNHEY; CDR2 reads SVGEGT. The clonotype was recovered from a woman aged 40 to 50 in good health. The specimen was blood. The rearrangement uses TRBV6-2 or TRBV6-3 and TRBJ2-1, with 7 bases that match TRBD1. The J call may not be correct, given that the DNA end is closer to TRBJ2-7. CDR3: CASSYNYRGDEQYF. CDR3 nucleotide sequence: TGTGCCAGCAGTTACAACTACAGGGGCGACGAGCAGTACTTC.